Shown below are 6 T cell receptor beta chains from a single sample sequenced in a study of T cell changes during pregnancy in multiple sclerosis. Sequencing used immunoSEQ multiplex PCR; TCRdb keeps in-frame clones, though not all of them. The sample records roughly 35,000 clones, 85% to 95% being singletons. The material sequenced was PBMCs (not recorded whether the cells were cultured). The receptor set was obtained from a female donor with multiple sclerosis, enrolled in a pregnancy study.

This clone was seen a few times. The gene calls are TRBV6-1 and TRBJ1-5; D uncertain. CDR1 is MNHNS and CDR2 is SASEGT in the germline V gene. The V and J ends lost 3 bases and 0 bases respectively, with 9 bases between them. The CDR3 totals 15 residues. Here the CDR3 reads CASSDMGNSNQPQHF. In DNA form, the CDR3 reads TGTGCCAGCAGTGATATGGGGAATAGCAATCAGCCCCAGCATTTT.

The CDR3 DNA sequence: TGTGCCAGCAGTGAAGCTAGGAGACTAGCAACGGAGACCCAGTACTTC. It translates to CASSEARRLATETQYF. V gene TRBV2 combines with J gene TRBJ2-5, with 7 bases identical to TRBD2. Germline V CDR1 and CDR2: SNHLY, FYNNEI. The CDR3 has 16 amino acids. J gave up 5 bases and V 0 bases, and 9 bases lay outside the gene matches. The full variable domain, with the rest looked up from reference TRBV2 and TRBJ2-5, is EPEVTQTPSHQVTQMGQEVILRCVPISNHLYFYWYRQILGQKVEFLVSFYNNEISEKSEIFDDQFSVERPDGSNFTLKIRSTKLEDSAMYFCASSEARRLATETQYFGPGTRLLVL.

The CDR3 nucleotides read TGCGCCAGCTCCCGGGCGGCCGAGTTCAATGAGCAGTTCTTC. This codes for CASSRAAEFNEQFF. The J gene is TRBJ2-1, the V gene TRBV10-1; D unclear. The CDR3 has 14 residues. Germline V gene data show CDR1 as WNHNN and CDR2 as SYGVQD (reference sequence). V was pared by 8 bases and J by 6 bases, with 17 bases between.

This chain uses TRBV5-6 with TRBJ1-1; 8 nucleotides align to TRBD1. CDR3 size: 14 residues. CDR1 is SGHDT and CDR2 is YYEEEE in the germline V gene. V lost 2 bases and J lost 3; bases outside the gene matches: 3. The CDR3 loop is CASSFGQGDTEAFF. CDR3 nucleotides: TGTGCCAGCAGCTTTGGACAGGGAGACACTGAAGCTTTCTTT.

This chain joins TRBV5-1 and TRBJ2-1, with 10 bases matching TRBD2. The CDR3 covers 16 residues. V trimming: 0 bases; J trimming: 6 bases; junction bases outside the gene matches: 6. Germline V gene data show CDR1 as SGHRS and CDR2 as YFSETQ. This chain's CDR3 is CASSLVSGLATNEQFF. CDR3 DNA: TGCGCCAGCAGCTTGGTTTCGGGACTAGCGACCAATGAGCAGTTCTTC.

The sample holds one count of this clone. The V gene is TRBV7-2, the J gene TRBJ2-2, with TRBD2 matching 12 bases. Germline lookup yields CDR1 SGHTA and CDR2 FQGNSA. This CDR3 region has 16 residues. The V segment lost 5 bases and the J segment 3 bases; nucleotides outside the gene matches: 4. The CDR3 DNA reads as TGTGCCAGCAGCCCACCTAGCGGGAGGGACACCGGGGAGCTGTTTTTT. Amino acid sequence: CASSPPSGRDTGELFF.